One sample yielded the 3 T cell receptor beta chains listed below, sequenced in a study of T cells in Graves' hyperthyroidism and ophthalmopathy. Amplification targeted TCR beta CDR3 regions from RNA transcripts. First-round RT-PCR with HTBI primers amplified the TCR CDR3 region. TCRdb recomputed calls from the multiplex PCR reads with MiXCR, one row per CDR3 protein. Here the sample spans about 340,000 distinct CDR3 sequences, roughly 18% being singletons. The specimen was blood. All receptors derive from a woman in her 50s with Graves' hyperthyroidism.

The CDR3 here is CAWDREVYGYTF. In DNA form, the CDR3 reads TGTGCCTGGGACAGGGAGGTCTATGGCTACACCTTC. The chain joins TRBV30 to TRBJ1-2, with 7 bases aligning to TRBD1. The germline gives CDR1 GTSNPN, CDR2 SVGIG (reference sequence). The CDR3 runs 12 residues. V lost 5 bases to trimming and J lost 4 bases; unmatched junction nucleotides: 4.

This clonotype was found many times. The chain's CDR3 is CASSPIRGIYGYTF. Here the CDR3 DNA reads TGTGCCAGCAGCCCTATTCGTGGGATCTATGGCTACACCTTC. The V call is TRBV28, the J call TRBJ1-2; no firm D call. Trimming shortened V by 6 bases and J by 4 bases, and 15 bases separated the two germline ends. Germline V gene lookup returns CDR1 MDHEN and CDR2 SYDVKM. CDR3 length equals 14 residues.

This chain joins TRBV2 and TRBJ2-7; TRBD1 might be the D (6 bases). The CDR3 is 12 amino acids. The germline V and J ends were trimmed by 7 bases and 2 bases, with 9 bases remaining between them. The germline V gene has CDR1 SNHLY and CDR2 FYNNEI. CDR3 loop: CASNRDAYEQYV. CDR3 coding DNA: TGTGCCAGCAACAGGGATGCCTACGAGCAGTACGTC.